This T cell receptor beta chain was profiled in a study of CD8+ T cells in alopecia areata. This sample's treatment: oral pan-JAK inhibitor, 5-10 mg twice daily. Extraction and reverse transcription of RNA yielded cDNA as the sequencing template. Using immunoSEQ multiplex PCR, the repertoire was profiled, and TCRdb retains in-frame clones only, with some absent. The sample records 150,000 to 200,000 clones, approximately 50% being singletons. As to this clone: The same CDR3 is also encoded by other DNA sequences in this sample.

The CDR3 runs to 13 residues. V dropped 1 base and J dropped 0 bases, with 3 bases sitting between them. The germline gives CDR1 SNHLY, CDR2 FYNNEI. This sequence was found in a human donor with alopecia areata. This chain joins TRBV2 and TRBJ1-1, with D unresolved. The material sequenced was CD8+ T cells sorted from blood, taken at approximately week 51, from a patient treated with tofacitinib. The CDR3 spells CASSEGLNTEAFF. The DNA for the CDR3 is TGTGCCAGCAGTGAAGGCTTGAACACTGAAGCTTTCTTT. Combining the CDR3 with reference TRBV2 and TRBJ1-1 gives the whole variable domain EPEVTQTPSHQVTQMGQEVILRCVPISNHLYFYWYRQILGQKVEFLVSFYNNEISEKSEIFDDQFSVERPDGSNFTLKIRSTKLEDSAMYFCASSEGLNTEAFFGQGTRLTVV.